This TCR beta chain was identified during a study of cytomegalovirus exposure and HLA in healthy donors. Study context: Around 85 million unique TCR sequences came from HLA-typed donors in an early release.

In the PCR, 60 Vbeta and 13 Jbeta primers were used. TCRdb's table, derived via immunoSEQ multiplex PCR, lists solely in-frame clones and lacks some. The table shows approximately 140,000 clones, with 82% occurring only once. The source material was PBMCs. The clonotype was recovered from a boy between 2 and 10 years old in good health and CMV-seronegative.

CDR3 amino acids: CASSFGLGRGTEAFF. The CDR3 coding sequence is TGTGCCAGCAGCTTCGGGCTGGGGAGGGGCACTGAAGCTTTCTTT. V gene TRBV7-9 combines with J gene TRBJ1-1, with D perhaps TRBD1 (5 bases). The CDR3 covers 15 residues. Per the germline V gene, CDR1 is SEHNR and CDR2 is FQNEAQ (reference sequence). V was pared by 3 bases and J by 4 bases, with 15 bases between.